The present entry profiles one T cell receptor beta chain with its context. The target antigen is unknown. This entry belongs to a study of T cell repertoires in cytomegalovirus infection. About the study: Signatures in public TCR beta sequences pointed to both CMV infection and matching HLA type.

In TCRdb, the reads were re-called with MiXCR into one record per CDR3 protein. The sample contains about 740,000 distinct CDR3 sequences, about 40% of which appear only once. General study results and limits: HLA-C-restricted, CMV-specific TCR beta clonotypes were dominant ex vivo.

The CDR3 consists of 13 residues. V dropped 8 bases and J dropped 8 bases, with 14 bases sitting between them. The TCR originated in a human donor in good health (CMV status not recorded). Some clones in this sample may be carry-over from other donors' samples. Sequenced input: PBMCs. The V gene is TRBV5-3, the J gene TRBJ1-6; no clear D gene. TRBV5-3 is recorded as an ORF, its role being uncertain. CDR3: CASSVRGDSPLHF. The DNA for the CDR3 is TGTGCCAGCAGCGTCCGTGGGGATTCACCCCTCCACTTT.